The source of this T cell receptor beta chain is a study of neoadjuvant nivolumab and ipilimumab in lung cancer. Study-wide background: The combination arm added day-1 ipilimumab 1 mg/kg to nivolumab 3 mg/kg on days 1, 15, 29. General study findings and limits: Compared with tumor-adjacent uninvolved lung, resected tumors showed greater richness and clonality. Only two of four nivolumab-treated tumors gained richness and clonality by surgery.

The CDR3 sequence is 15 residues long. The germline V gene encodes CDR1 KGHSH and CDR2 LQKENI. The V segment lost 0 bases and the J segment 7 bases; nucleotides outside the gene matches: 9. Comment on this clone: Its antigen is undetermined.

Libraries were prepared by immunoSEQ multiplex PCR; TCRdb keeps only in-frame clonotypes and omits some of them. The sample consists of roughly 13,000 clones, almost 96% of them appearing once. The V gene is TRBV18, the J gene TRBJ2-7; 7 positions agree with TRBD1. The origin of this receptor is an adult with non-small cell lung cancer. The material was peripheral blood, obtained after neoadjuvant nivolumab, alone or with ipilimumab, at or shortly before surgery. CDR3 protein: CASSPPYRGRGEQYF. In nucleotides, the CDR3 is TGTGCCAGCTCACCACCGTACAGGGGTAGGGGAGAGCAGTACTTC.